Following are 10 T cell receptor beta chains from one sample sequenced in a study of shared clonotypes between healthy human individuals. Some clones are missing from TCRdb's copy, which holds only in-frame ones; the method was immunoSEQ multiplex PCR. The sample has approximately 740,000 clones; 80% to 95% are singletons. CD45RO-negative cells were positively selected for CCR7, leaving out terminally differentiated effector memory CD45RA+ cells. The material sequenced was naive CD8+ T cells sorted from blood. The receptor source for this set is a man between 25 and 39 years old in good health.

The chain uses TRBV21-1 and TRBJ2-1; the table's D gene call, TRBD2, was not cross checked with the DNA. TRBV21-1 is a pseudogene locus. The CDR3 is 17 amino acids. CDR3 amino acids: CASSKVPSVTRFSEQFF. CDR3 coding DNA: TGTGCCAGCAGCAAAGTTCCTAGCGTTACAAGGTTTTCTGAGCAGTTCTTC.

This sequence joins TRBV28 and TRBJ2-7; no definite D call. CDR1 MDHEN and CDR2 SYDVKM come from the germline V gene. The ends were cut back, 3 bases at V and 5 bases at J, with 5 bases in the middle. The CDR3 loop spans 11 amino acids. CDR3 amino acids: CASSFADEQYF. The CDR3 nucleotides read TGTGCCAGCAGTTTCGCTGACGAGCAGTACTTC.

The chain has TRBV14 and TRBJ1-1; D is unresolved. The V end lost 0 bases, the J end lost 7 bases, and 12 bases lay between the germline ends. Germline-derived CDR1 and CDR2 are SGHDN and FVKESK. The CDR3 sequence is 14 residues long. CDR3 nucleotide sequence: TGTGCCAGCAGCCAAGATCGGGTCTCGAATGAAGCTTTCTTT. This translates into CASSQDRVSNEAFF.

Turning to this clone: The sample contains more than one DNA sequence encoding this CDR3. The chain links TRBV6-6 to TRBJ2-7; D is uncertain. Germline V lookup: CDR1 MNHNY, CDR2 SVGAGI (reference sequence). Trimming removed 0 bases at V and 2 bases at J, with 5 bases between. The CDR3 length is 13 residues. CDR3 DNA sequence: TGTGCCAGCAGTTACTCTCCCCCCTACGAGCAGTACTTC. It yields the protein CASSYSPPYEQYF.

The chain is built from TRBV7-7 and TRBJ2-2; D call uncertain. Trimming stripped 3 bases from V and 7 bases from J, with 6 bases between. CDR3 size: 12 residues. Germline CDR1 is SSHAT and CDR2 is FNYEAQ (reference sequence). The CDR3 region is CASSFVGGELFF. The CDR3 nucleotides are TGTGCCAGCAGCTTTGTGGGCGGGGAGCTGTTTTTT.

In this sample, this clone turned up once. The chain carries TRBV7-6 and TRBJ2-2, with D maybe TRBD2 (7 bases). V lost 4 bases to trimming and J lost 7 bases, with 19 bases between them. The CDR3 loop spans 16 amino acids. Germline CDR1 SGHVS, CDR2 FNYEAQ. The CDR3 is CASSSSARGAGGELFF. The CDR3 region has the DNA TGTGCCAGCAGCTCCAGTGCCCGGGGGGCCGGCGGGGAGCTGTTTTTT.

The J gene is TRBJ2-1, the V gene TRBV30; 9 nucleotides line up with TRBD2. The CDR3 is 17 residues long. Germline values: CDR1 GTSNPN, CDR2 SVGIG (reference sequence). V gave up 5 bases and J gave up 4 bases; unmatched junction bases: 15. The CDR3 reads CAWVNPLTSGPYNEQFF. Written as DNA, the CDR3 is TGTGCCTGGGTAAACCCCCTCACTAGCGGGCCTTACAATGAGCAGTTCTTC.

V usage is TRBV28 and J usage is TRBJ1-1, with 7 bases that match TRBD1. Germline V gene data show CDR1 as MDHEN and CDR2 as SYDVKM. There are 19 residues in the CDR3. J gave up 1 base and V 4 bases, and 18 bases lay outside the gene matches. For the CDR3, the DNA is TGTGCCAGCAGTTCGCTCGGACAGGATGCCATGTCAAGGAACACTGAAGCTTTCTTT. Amino acids: CASSSLGQDAMSRNTEAFF.

The chain is built from TRBV19 and TRBJ1-1; D gene ambiguous. The V gene's germline CDR1 is LNHDA and CDR2 SQIVND (reference sequence). Trimming pared 5 bases from V and 0 bases from J, leaving 13 bases between. CDR3 length: 15 residues. Here the CDR3 DNA reads TGTGCCAGTAGTCTCCCGGGCCTTATGAACACTGAAGCTTTCTTT. This sequence encodes CASSLPGLMNTEAFF.

V usage is TRBV13 and J usage is TRBJ1-3; 7 bases align to TRBD1. Germline lookup yields CDR1 PRHDT and CDR2 FYEKMQ (reference sequence). CDR3 length: 14 residues. The ends lost 5 bases at V and 4 bases at J; junction bases unmatched: 5. The CDR3 region has the DNA TGTGCCAGCAGCCCGGGACAGATGGGAAACACCATATATTTT. It codes for CASSPGQMGNTIYF.